This T cell receptor (beta chain) originates from a study of T cell repertoires in cytomegalovirus infection. Study context: Public signatures in TCR beta pointed to CMV infection and matching HLA type.

Notes on the study in general: HLA-C-restricted CMV-specific TCR beta clonotypes prevailed in the ex vivo response. Summed public TCR beta family frequency identified CMV carriers bearing the relevant HLA.

CDR1 and CDR2 from the germline V gene are DFQATT and SNEGSKA (reference sequence). The CDR3 loop spans 15 amino acids. After removal of 6 bases from V and 0 bases from J, the junction contained 8 bases not matched to a gene. TCRdb itself ran the reads through MiXCR, one entry per CDR3 protein. The sample records around 450,000 distinct CDR3 sequences, approximately 30% being singletons. Turning to this clonotype: Its antigen is currently unknown.

Material for sequencing was PBMCs. The clonotype comes from a human donor in good health (CMV status not recorded). Some clones in this sample may be carry-over from other donors' samples. The chain is built from TRBV20-1 and TRBJ1-5; 7 bases align to TRBD1. Here the CDR3 reads CSARGTANSNQPQHF. CDR3 nucleotides: TGCAGTGCCAGGGGGACAGCTAATAGCAATCAGCCCCAGCATTTT.